This TCR beta chain was found in a study of T cells expressing NK-cell markers. Study-level background: HCMV serostatus: seven of eight sequenced donors positive, one negative. Findings and caveats of the study: Roughly six donors had dominant NKG2C+ clonotypes that comprised roughly 1.0-8% of their CD8+ T cells. One observes that, in a handful of donors, these clonotypes were also the leading ones within the CD3+CD56-NKG2C+ fraction.

Points on this clonotype: The antigen remains undetermined.

The cDNA for TCR beta came from 5'RACE template switching with UMIs. TCRdb re-analyzed the 5' RACE reads; it lists each CDR3 protein once, without DNA. This sample's table reports around 380,000 distinct CDR3 sequences. CDR1 and CDR2 (germline): KGHSH, LQKENI. The CDR3 has 15 residues. This TCR came from a woman aged 45 to 65 in good health. The sequencing input was blood T cells: a sorted CD56 or NKG2C T cell subset, CD4+ or CD8+ T cells, or bulk PBMC T cells (not recorded which). The chain combines TRBV18 with TRBJ2-2. This chain's CDR3 is CASCAVAGNTGELFF.